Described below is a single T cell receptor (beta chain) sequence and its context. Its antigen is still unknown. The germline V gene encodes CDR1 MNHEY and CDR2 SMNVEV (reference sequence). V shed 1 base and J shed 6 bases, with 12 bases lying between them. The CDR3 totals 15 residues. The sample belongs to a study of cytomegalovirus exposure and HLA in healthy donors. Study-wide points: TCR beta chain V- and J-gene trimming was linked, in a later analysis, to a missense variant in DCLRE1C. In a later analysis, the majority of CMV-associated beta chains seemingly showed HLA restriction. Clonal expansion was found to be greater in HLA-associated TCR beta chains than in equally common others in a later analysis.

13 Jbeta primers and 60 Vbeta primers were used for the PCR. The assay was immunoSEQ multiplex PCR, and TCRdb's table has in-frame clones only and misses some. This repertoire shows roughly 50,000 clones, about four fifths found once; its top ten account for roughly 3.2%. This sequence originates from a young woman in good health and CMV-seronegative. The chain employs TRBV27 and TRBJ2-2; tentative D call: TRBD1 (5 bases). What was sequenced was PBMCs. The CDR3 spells CASSLWQGGSGELFF. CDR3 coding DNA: TGTGCCAGCAGTTTATGGCAGGGTGGCTCCGGGGAGCTGTTTTTT.